This T cell receptor beta chain is drawn from a study of OX40 agonist ivuxolimab in advanced cancers. Produced via immunoSEQ multiplex PCR; TCRdb's table is partial and in-frame only. Of 70,000 to 90,000 clones listed, approximately 92% are singletons. The sequencing here drew on CD4+ or CD8+ T cells sorted from blood, taken in a trial of the OX40 agonist ivuxolimab. The receptor comes from an adult with an advanced solid tumor such as melanoma, head and neck, liver or kidney cancer.

The CDR3 loop reads CASSPTSETEAFF. The CDR3 nucleotides are TGTGCCAGCTCACCTACGTCGGAGACTGAAGCTTTCTTT. The chain recombines TRBV18 with TRBJ1-1; D gene ambiguous. The V and J ends lost 3 bases and 5 bases respectively, with 10 bases between them. The CDR3 has 13 amino acids. Germline CDR1 KGHSH, CDR2 LQKENI.